This T cell receptor beta chain was observed in a study of shared clonotypes between healthy human individuals. Data came from immunoSEQ multiplex PCR; TCRdb stores just in-frame clones and leaves some out. The sample has more than 150,000 clones, approximately 70% seen once. V was clipped by 3 bases and J by 8 bases; unmatched bases: 9. CDR1 is SGHTA and CDR2 is FQGNSA in the germline V gene. The CDR3 length is 15 residues. As to this clone: The antigen is undetermined.

Overall study results and limits: An effect of sequencing depth on clonotype sharing among donors was expected. The study found about 5% of naive CD4 clonotypes shared across a handful of donors.

The chain employs TRBV7-2 and TRBJ2-1, with 8 bases identical to TRBD2. The clonotype comes from a man aged 25 to 40 in good health. The sequenced sample consisted of memory CD4+ T cells sorted from blood. The subset is: CD45RA-negative fraction. The CDR3 loop is CASSFQPLGLDEQFF. The CDR3 DNA reads TGTGCCAGCAGCTTCCAACCCCTGGGACTAGATGAGCAGTTCTTC.